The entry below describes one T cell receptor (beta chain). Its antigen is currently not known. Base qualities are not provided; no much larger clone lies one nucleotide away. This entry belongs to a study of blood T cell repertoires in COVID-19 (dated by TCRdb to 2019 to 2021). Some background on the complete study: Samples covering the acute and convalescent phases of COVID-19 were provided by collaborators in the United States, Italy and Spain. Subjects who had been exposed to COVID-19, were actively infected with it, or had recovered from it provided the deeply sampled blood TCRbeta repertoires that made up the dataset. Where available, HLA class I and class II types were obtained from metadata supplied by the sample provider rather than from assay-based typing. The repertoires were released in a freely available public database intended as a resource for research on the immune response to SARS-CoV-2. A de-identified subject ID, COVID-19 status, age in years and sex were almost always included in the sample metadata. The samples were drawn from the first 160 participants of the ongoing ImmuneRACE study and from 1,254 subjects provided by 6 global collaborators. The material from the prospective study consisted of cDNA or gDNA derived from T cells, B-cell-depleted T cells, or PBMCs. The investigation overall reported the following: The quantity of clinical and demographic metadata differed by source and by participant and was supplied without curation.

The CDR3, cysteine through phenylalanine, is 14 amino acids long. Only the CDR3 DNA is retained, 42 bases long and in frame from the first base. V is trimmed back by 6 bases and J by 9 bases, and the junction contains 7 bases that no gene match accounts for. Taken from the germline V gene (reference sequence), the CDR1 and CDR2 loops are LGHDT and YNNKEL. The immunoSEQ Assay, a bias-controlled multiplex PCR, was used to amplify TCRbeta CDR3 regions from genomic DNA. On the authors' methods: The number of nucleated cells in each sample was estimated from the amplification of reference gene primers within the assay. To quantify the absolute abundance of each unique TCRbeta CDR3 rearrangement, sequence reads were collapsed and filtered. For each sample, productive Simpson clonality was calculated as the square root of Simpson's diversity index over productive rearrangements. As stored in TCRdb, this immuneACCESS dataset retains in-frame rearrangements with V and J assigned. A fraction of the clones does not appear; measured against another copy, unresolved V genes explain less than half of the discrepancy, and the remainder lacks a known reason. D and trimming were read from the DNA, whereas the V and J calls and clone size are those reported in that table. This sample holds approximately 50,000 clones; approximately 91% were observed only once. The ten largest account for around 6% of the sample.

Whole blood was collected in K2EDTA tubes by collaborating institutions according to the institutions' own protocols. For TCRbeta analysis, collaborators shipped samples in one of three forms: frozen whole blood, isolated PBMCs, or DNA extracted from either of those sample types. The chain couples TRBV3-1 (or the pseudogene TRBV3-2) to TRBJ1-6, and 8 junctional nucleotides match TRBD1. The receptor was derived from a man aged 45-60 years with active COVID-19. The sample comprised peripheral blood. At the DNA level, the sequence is TGTGCCAGCAGTCACGACAGGGGAGGTTCACCCCTCCACTTT. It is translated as CASSHDRGGSPLHF.